A single sample gave rise to the 27 T cell receptor beta chains below, sequenced in a study of OX40 agonist ivuxolimab in advanced cancers. The receptor library was made with the immunoSEQ multiplex PCR assay. Entries here come from immuneACCESS through TCRdb and include only in-frame sequences with V and J called. Some clones fail to appear in such tables; in the studies checked, an unresolved V gene covers under half of the shortfall, and the cause of the remainder is unknown. Across this sample there are about 82,000 clones, with about 85% seen only once. The top ten hold around 2.4% of the sample. Specimen: CD4+ or CD8+ T cells sorted from blood, collected in a trial of the OX40 agonist ivuxolimab. Every receptor here comes from an adult with an advanced solid tumor such as melanoma, head and neck, liver or kidney cancer.

V is TRBV18 and J is TRBJ1-2, with no clear D. Trimming left V 0 bases short and J 0 bases short, with 5 bases between. The germline CDR1 and CDR2 sequences are KGHSH and LQKENI. The CDR3 contains 14 residues. The CDR3 coding sequence is TGTGCCAGCTCACCACCCACAGCTAACTATGGCTACACCTTC. Translating it yields CASSPPTANYGYTF.

This clone was counted a few times. The rearrangement joins TRBV5-5 to TRBJ1-5, with unresolved D. This CDR3 spans 13 amino acids. Germline CDR1 reads SGHKS; CDR2 reads YYEKEE (reference sequence). V was cut by 2 bases and J by 4 bases, with 7 bases left in between. The CDR3 reads CASSLDPNQPQHF. CDR3 sequence (DNA): TGTGCCAGCAGCTTAGACCCTAATCAGCCCCAGCATTTT.

This clone was detected only once. This CDR3 is CASSLARDRVSEQFF. For the CDR3, the DNA is TGTGCCAGCAGCTTAGCCCGGGACAGGGTGAGTGAGCAGTTCTTC. The chain links TRBV7-2 to TRBJ2-1, with 9 bases identical to TRBD1. CDR1 and CDR2 from the germline V gene are SGHTA and FQGNSA. V shed 0 bases and J 9 bases; nucleotides not matched to a gene: 6. The CDR3 length is 15 residues.

This clone was seen only a few times. The CDR3 protein is CASSPLGGASLTSPLHF. CDR3 in DNA: TGTGCCAGCTCACCACTCGGGGGTGCATCGTTGACTTCACCCCTCCACTTT. This chain joins TRBV18 and TRBJ1-6; the D gene is possibly TRBD1 (5 bases). Germline CDR1 and CDR2: KGHSH and LQKENI. V was trimmed by 1 base and J by 9 bases, leaving 19 bases between them. This CDR3 region has 17 residues. Full variable domain (missing parts from reference TRBV18 and TRBJ1-6): NAGVMQNPRHLVRRRGQEARLRCSPMKGHSHVYWYRQLPEEGLKFMVYLQKENIIDESGMPKERFSAEFPKEGPSILRIQQVVRGDSAAYFCASSPLGGASLTSPLHFGNGTRLTVT.

V is TRBV30 and J is TRBJ2-5; a possible D gene is TRBD2 (6 bases). Germline CDR1 is GTSNPN and CDR2 is SVGIG (reference sequence). Trimming left V 6 bases short and J 4 bases short, with 15 bases between. CDR3 length equals 13 residues. The CDR3 sequence: CACLAGIGETQYF. CDR3 in DNA: TGTGCCTGCCTGGCGGGGATCGGAGAGACCCAGTACTTC.

The chain links TRBV10-3 to TRBJ2-2; TRBD1 is a possible D gene (5 bases). The CDR3 contains 14 residues. V was clipped by 7 bases and J by 0 bases, with 9 bases between them. The germline V gene encodes CDR1 ENHRY and CDR2 SYGVKD. This chain's CDR3 is CAITAGTNTGELFF. CDR3 sequence (DNA): TGTGCCATCACAGCAGGGACGAACACCGGGGAGCTGTTTTTT.

This chain links TRBV6-1 with TRBJ1-5; 8 nucleotides match TRBD1. The CDR3 covers 14 residues. With V trimmed by 5 bases and J by 3 bases, 3 bases remained unmatched. Looked up from germline, CDR1 is MNHNS and CDR2 is SASEGT. Written as DNA, the CDR3 is TGTGCCAGCAGTAGGACAGGGCCCAATCAGCCCCAGCATTTT. It encodes CASSRTGPNQPQHF.

V usage is TRBV27 and J usage is TRBJ2-7; 9 nucleotides align to TRBD1. The CDR3 loop spans 15 amino acids. Germline V gene lookup returns CDR1 MNHEY and CDR2 SMNVEV (reference sequence). J was trimmed by 2 bases and V by 6 bases; bases with no gene match: 8. Here the CDR3 reads CASSQLNRGPYEQYF. CDR3 coding DNA: TGTGCCAGCAGCCAACTAAACAGGGGGCCCTACGAGCAGTACTTC.

The chain joins TRBV27 to TRBJ2-7; TRBD1 agrees at 7 bases. The germline V gene encodes CDR1 MNHEY and CDR2 SMNVEV (reference sequence). The CDR3 is made up of 14 amino acids. Unmatched junction bases numbered 5, after V lost 5 bases and J lost 1 base. For the CDR3, the DNA is TGTGCCAGCAGTCCTCGGGACAGTTCCTACGAGCAGTACTTC. Its protein product is CASSPRDSSYEQYF.

The chain links TRBV30 to TRBJ1-2, with 11 bases identical to TRBD1. V shed 0 bases and J 7 bases; nucleotides not matched to a gene: 4. Germline V gene sequence: CDR1 GTSNPN, CDR2 SVGIG (reference sequence). The CDR3 contains 14 residues. CDR3 residues: CAWSVVGQGVGYTF. In nucleotides, the CDR3 is TGTGCCTGGAGTGTAGTGGGACAGGGGGTTGGCTACACCTTC.

V and J are TRBV7-3 and TRBJ1-2, with D possibly TRBD1 on 5 matching bases. The V gene lost 0 bases and the J gene lost 0 bases, with 8 bases spanning the gap. The CDR3 spans 15 residues. Germline lookup yields CDR1 SGHTA and CDR2 FQGTGA. CDR3 DNA: TGTGCCAGCAGCTTAACCAGGGAGACTAACTATGGCTACACCTTC. It encodes CASSLTRETNYGYTF.

The gene calls are TRBV29-1 and TRBJ1-1; 7 bases are a match to TRBD1. This CDR3 is 12 amino acids long. Germline V lookup: CDR1 SQVTM, CDR2 ANQGSEA. V was pared by 7 bases and J by 5 bases, with 7 bases of the junction left unmatched. The CDR3 region is CSGSGGRTEAFF. The CDR3 DNA reads TGCAGCGGCTCAGGGGGGAGAACTGAAGCTTTCTTT.

The CDR3 DNA sequence: TGTGCCATCAGTGGACAGGGTGGCACCGGGGAGCTGTTTTTT. Its protein is CAISGQGGTGELFF. The J gene is TRBJ2-2, the V gene TRBV10-3; 7 bases agree with TRBD1. This CDR3 has 14 residues. V lost 4 bases to trimming and J lost 4 bases; unmatched junction nucleotides: 3. Germline lookup yields CDR1 ENHRY and CDR2 SYGVKD.

CDR3 amino acids: CASSSEGTGEQFF. The DNA of the CDR3 is TGTGCCAGCAGCTCGGAGGGTACCGGGGAGCAGTTCTTC. V is TRBV7-2 and J is TRBJ2-1, with D maybe TRBD2 (6 bases). The CDR3 contains 13 residues. Germline V lookup: CDR1 SGHTA, CDR2 FQGNSA. V shed 4 bases and J shed 10 bases, with 14 bases lying between them.

This clone appeared a single time. The chain is built from TRBV11-2 and TRBJ1-1; TRBD1 is a possible D gene (5 bases). V was trimmed by 3 bases and J by 2 bases, leaving 13 bases between them. Germline V CDR1 and CDR2: SGHAT, FQNNGV. The CDR3 spans 15 residues. The CDR3 loop reads CASSFGTGGNTEAFF. The CDR3 DNA follows: TGTGCCAGCAGCTTCGGGACCGGGGGAAACACTGAAGCTTTCTTT.

The chain combines TRBV27 with TRBJ2-4; 7 bases agree with TRBD2. The V and J ends lost 10 bases and 8 bases, in that order; junction bases with no gene match: 11. Germline CDR1 and CDR2: MNHEY and SMNVEV (reference sequence). This CDR3 is built from 13 residues. The DNA for the CDR3 is TGTGCCACCCTAAAAGAAGGGAGGGACATTCAGTACTTC. It codes for CATLKEGRDIQYF.

The V and J genes are TRBV28 and TRBJ2-7, with D possibly matching TRBD1 (6 bases). Trimming removed 2 bases from V and 4 bases from J, with 15 bases in between. Germline lookup yields CDR1 MDHEN and CDR2 SYDVKM. The CDR3 consists of 15 residues. This CDR3 is CASSLNRDMPYEQYF. CDR3 coding DNA: TGTGCCAGCAGTTTAAACAGGGATATGCCGTACGAGCAGTACTTC.

This chain links TRBV5-4 with TRBJ1-2; the D gene is possibly TRBD1 (5 bases). V gave up 4 bases and J gave up 2 bases, with 15 bases separating them. Germline CDR1 reads SGHNT; CDR2 reads YYREEE (reference sequence). This CDR3 region has 15 residues. In nucleotides, the CDR3 is TGTGCCAGCAGCCCGCAAGGGGAGTTAAACTATGGCTACACCTTC. Encoded protein: CASSPQGELNYGYTF.

The rearrangement uses TRBV4-1 and TRBJ1-1, with 7 bases identical to TRBD1. The CDR3 is 15 amino acids. V lost 1 base to trimming and J lost 4 bases; unmatched junction nucleotides: 6. Looked up from germline, CDR1 is MGHRA and CDR2 is YSYEKL. CDR3 sequence (DNA): TGCGCCAGCAGCCAAGCCCACAGGGGACGCACTGAAGCTTTCTTT. It translates to CASSQAHRGRTEAFF.

This chain uses TRBV5-1 with TRBJ1-2, with 10 bases lining up with TRBD1. J gave up 6 bases and V 7 bases, and 9 bases lay outside the gene matches. Germline CDR1 reads SGHRS; CDR2 reads YFSETQ. The CDR3 contains 14 residues. CDR3 amino acids: CASGTGTGVDGYTF. In nucleotides, the CDR3 is TGCGCCAGCGGGACCGGGACAGGGGTTGATGGCTACACCTTC.

As DNA, the CDR3 is TGTGCCATCAGTGGGGGACAGAGACCCACTGAAGCTTTCTTT. This gives the protein CAISGGQRPTEAFF. The chain carries TRBV10-3 and TRBJ1-1; 7 bases align to TRBD1. The CDR3 totals 14 residues. With V trimmed by 4 bases and J by 4 bases, 6 bases remained unmatched. The germline gives CDR1 ENHRY, CDR2 SYGVKD.

The J gene is TRBJ2-5, the V gene TRBV18, with 9 nucleotides matching TRBD1. The CDR3 spans 17 residues. The V and J ends lost 0 bases and 5 bases, in that order; junction bases with no gene match: 10. Germline V CDR1 and CDR2: KGHSH, LQKENI. CDR3 coding DNA: TGTGCCAGCTCACCACCGATAGGGACAGGGTTTGGCGAGACCCAGTACTTC. Translation: CASSPPIGTGFGETQYF.

The chain recombines TRBV4-2 with TRBJ2-1; the D gene is possibly TRBD2 (5 bases). The V gene lost 3 bases and the J gene lost 5 bases, with 5 bases spanning the gap. Germline V gene data show CDR1 as LGHNA and CDR2 as YNFKEQ. This CDR3 has 12 residues. Here the CDR3 DNA reads TGTGCCAGCAGCCAGAGGGACAATGAGCAGTTCTTC. As protein: CASSQRDNEQFF.

The chain uses TRBV28 and TRBJ1-4; D may be TRBD1 (5 bases). CDR1 MDHEN and CDR2 SYDVKM come from the germline V gene. The CDR3 contains 14 residues. V was shortened by 7 bases and J by 10 bases, with 19 bases between the two germline ends. The CDR3, as DNA: TGTGCCAGCACCATACCCGGGGGACTAGGAAAACTGTTTTTT. Its translation: CASTIPGGLGKLFF.

The V and J genes are TRBV7-9 and TRBJ1-3; D is unresolved. With 3 bases removed from V and 4 bases from J, the gap between germline ends came to 13 bases. Germline CDR1 reads SEHNR; CDR2 reads FQNEAQ (reference sequence). This CDR3 has 15 amino acids. CDR3 in amino acids: CASSFASPPGNTIYF. The CDR3 DNA reads as TGTGCCAGCAGCTTCGCCTCACCCCCAGGAAACACCATATATTTT.

This chain links TRBV6-4 with TRBJ1-1; 7 nucleotides line up with TRBD1. The CDR3 contains 15 residues. CDR1 and CDR2 from the germline V gene are MRHNA and SNTAGT. V trimming: 3 bases; J trimming: 5 bases; junction bases outside the gene matches: 9. Here the CDR3 reads CASSEKGAGETEAFF. CDR3 coding DNA: TGTGCCAGCAGTGAAAAGGGGGCGGGAGAAACTGAAGCTTTCTTT.

The chain links TRBV7-9 to TRBJ1-2; D gene ambiguous. This CDR3 region has 15 residues. Germline CDR1 is SEHNR and CDR2 is FQNEAQ (reference sequence). Trimming stripped 1 base from V and 4 bases from J, with 13 bases between. CDR3 in amino acids: CASSLGTTAPYGYTF. The CDR3, as DNA: TGTGCCAGCAGCTTAGGCACAACTGCTCCCTATGGCTACACCTTC. Looking up the rest from reference TRBV7-9 and TRBJ1-2 gives the full variable domain: DTGVSQNPRHKITKRGQNVTFRCDPISEHNRLYWYRQTLGQGPEFLTYFQNEAQLEKSRLLSDRFSAERPKGSFSTLEIQRTEQGDSAMYLCASSLGTTAPYGYTFGSGTRLTVV.